A single sample gave rise to the 20 T cell receptor beta chains below, sequenced in a study of cytomegalovirus exposure and HLA in healthy donors. The study ran its PCR with 60 Vbeta and 13 Jbeta primers. Assay used: immunoSEQ multiplex PCR; TCRdb lists only in-frame clones, some missing. Of 150,000 to 200,000 clones in the sample, over 60% were seen once. Sequenced material: PBMCs. These receptors originate from a female donor in good health and CMV-seronegative.

CDR3 coding DNA: TGTGCCTGGAGTGGTTCCAACTCTGGGGCCAACGTCCTGACTTTC. It specifies CAWSGSNSGANVLTF. J is TRBJ2-6 and V is TRBV30, with unresolved D. The V gene lost 1 base and the J gene lost 0 bases, with 7 bases spanning the gap. Germline lookup yields CDR1 GTSNPN and CDR2 SVGIG (reference sequence). This CDR3 has 15 amino acids.

This rearrangement joins TRBV6-1 to TRBJ1-1, with a possible D match to TRBD1 (5 bases). V shed 7 bases and J shed 6 bases, with 18 bases lying between them. There are 14 residues in the CDR3. CDR1 is MNHNS and CDR2 is SASEGT in the germline V gene. CDR3 region: CASTSGLLRAEAFF. The CDR3 DNA follows: TGTGCCAGCACCTCGGGACTCCTAAGGGCTGAAGCTTTCTTT.

Only a few counts were recorded for this clone. The chain uses TRBV19 and TRBJ1-4; tentatively, D is TRBD1 (5 bases). V lost 6 bases to trimming and J lost 6 bases, with 11 bases between them. Germline loops: CDR1 LNHDA, CDR2 SQIVND (reference sequence). The CDR3 contains 13 residues. CDR3 in amino acids: CASRSGFYEKLFF. The CDR3 coding sequence is TGTGCCAGTAGGTCAGGGTTCTATGAAAAACTGTTTTTT.

The chain recombines TRBV19 with TRBJ1-5; 7 bases line up with TRBD1. The CDR3 has 15 amino acids. Germline V gives CDR1 LNHDA, CDR2 SQIVND (reference sequence). V lost 3 bases to trimming and J lost 6 bases; unmatched junction nucleotides: 8. The CDR3 sequence: CASSIRGQPLQPQHF. CDR3 nucleotides: TGTGCCAGTAGTATTCGGGGACAGCCTCTTCAGCCCCAGCATTTT.

The chain recombines TRBV6-5 with TRBJ2-2, with D possibly being TRBD2 (6 bases). The germline V and J ends were trimmed by 10 bases and 1 base, with 10 bases remaining between them. There are 13 residues in the CDR3. The germline CDR1 and CDR2 sequences are MNHEY and SVGAGI. CDR3 region: CAIREENTGELFF. DNA of the CDR3: TGTGCCATCAGGGAGGAGAACACCGGGGAGCTGTTTTTT.

The J gene is TRBJ2-5, the V gene TRBV5-1, with D possibly being TRBD2 (6 bases). The assigned J gene may be wrong: the sequence end matches TRBJ2-7 better. Germline V gene lookup returns CDR1 SGHRS and CDR2 YFSETQ. The CDR3 has 16 amino acids. The CDR3 here is CASSQPGQGGEDEQYF. CDR3 sequence (DNA): TGCGCCAGCAGCCAACCTGGCCAGGGAGGTGAAGACGAGCAGTACTTC.

The V call is TRBV19, the J call TRBJ1-1; D may be TRBD1 (6 bases). The CDR3 contains 16 residues. V was pared by 7 bases and J by 4 bases, with 22 bases between. From germline, CDR1 is LNHDA and CDR2 SQIVND (reference sequence). CDR3 loop: CASIGPAAGASTEAFF. The CDR3 nucleotides are TGTGCCAGTATTGGCCCGGCCGCAGGGGCGAGCACTGAAGCTTTCTTT.

This clone was observed a few times. The chain employs TRBV6-6 and TRBJ1-1; 8 bases map to TRBD1. This CDR3 has 15 amino acids. Germline V gene data show CDR1 as MNHNY and CDR2 as SVGAGI (reference sequence). J was trimmed by 3 bases and V by 1 base; bases with no gene match: 4. The CDR3 sequence is CASSYFRGQDTEAFF. DNA of the CDR3: TGTGCCAGCAGTTACTTCAGGGGGCAGGACACTGAAGCTTTCTTT.

This chain links TRBV19 with TRBJ2-2; maybe TRBD2 (6 bases). CDR1 LNHDA and CDR2 SQIVND come from the germline V gene (reference sequence). The CDR3 has 12 residues. V was cut by 11 bases and J by 6 bases, with 13 bases left in between. The CDR3 loop is CASRAGAGELFF. The CDR3 bases are TGTGCCTCAAGAGCGGGTGCCGGGGAGCTGTTTTTT. The whole variable domain, remainder taken from reference TRBV19 and TRBJ2-2, is DGGITQSPKYLFRKEGQNVTLSCEQNLNHDAMYWYRQDPGQGLRLIYYSQIVNDFQKGDIAEGYSVSREKKESFPLTVTSAQKNPTAFYLCASRAGAGELFFGEGSRLTVL.

The chain joins TRBV2 to TRBJ1-2; D perhaps matches TRBD1 (6 bases). This CDR3 has 13 residues. Trimming stripped 2 bases from V and 4 bases from J, with 8 bases between. From germline, CDR1 is SNHLY and CDR2 FYNNEI. CDR3 bases: TGTGCCAGCAGTGAACAGGGGCGCTATGGCTACACCTTC. Translating it yields CASSEQGRYGYTF.

V usage is TRBV19 and J usage is TRBJ1-3, with D maybe TRBD1 (6 bases). Deletions cut 4 bases from V and 2 bases from J, with 12 bases between. This CDR3 contains 15 residues. The V gene's germline CDR1 is LNHDA and CDR2 SQIVND (reference sequence). The CDR3 region is CASSTHTGTGNTIYF. CDR3 DNA sequence: TGTGCCAGTAGTACGCACACAGGGACTGGAAACACCATATATTTT.

The CDR3 region has the DNA TGTGCCAGCAGCTTGGAGGCTAGCGGGGCTGAGACCCAGTACTTC. It yields the protein CASSLEASGAETQYF. The chain carries TRBV5-5 and TRBJ2-5, with TRBD2 matching over 9 bases. This CDR3 is built from 15 residues. Unmatched junction bases numbered 5, after V lost 0 bases and J lost 5 bases. Germline assignment: CDR1 SGHKS and CDR2 YYEKEE (reference sequence).

V and J are TRBV6-5 and TRBJ1-1; D is unresolved. CDR1 MNHEY and CDR2 SVGAGI come from the germline V gene. The V end was cut by 11 bases, the J end by 2 bases, with 15 bases between. The CDR3 consists of 13 residues. In nucleotides, the CDR3 is TGTGCCGTACTGGGAGTAGGAAACACTGAAGCTTTCTTT. This codes for CAVLGVGNTEAFF.

This clone was found a few times. V and J are TRBV9 and TRBJ2-1; 10 nucleotides match TRBD2. Germline V gene data show CDR1 as SGDLS and CDR2 as YYNGEE. V lost 1 base and J lost 6; bases outside the gene matches: 7. The CDR3 sequence is 16 residues long. CDR3 in amino acids: CASSVSGSGGTNEQFF. CDR3 coding DNA: TGTGCCAGCAGCGTATCAGGTAGCGGGGGGACCAATGAGCAGTTCTTC.

The chain couples TRBV6-5 to TRBJ1-3; D possibly corresponds to TRBD1 (5 bases). Germline values: CDR1 MNHEY, CDR2 SVGAGI. The CDR3 covers 13 residues. Trimming pared 5 bases from V and 6 bases from J, leaving 11 bases between. This chain's CDR3 is CASSEAGKNTIYF. The CDR3 DNA reads as TGTGCCAGCAGTGAGGCAGGGAAAAACACCATATATTTT.

In its sample, this clone was seen a few times. The chain joins TRBV7-2 to TRBJ2-3; no clear D gene. Trimming took 3 bases from V and 3 from J, leaving 10 bases between them. The CDR3 loop spans 14 amino acids. Germline CDR1 is SGHTA and CDR2 is FQGNSA. This CDR3 is CASSLELRTDTQYF. As DNA, the CDR3 is TGTGCCAGCAGCTTGGAACTAAGAACAGATACGCAGTATTTT.

This clone was observed a few times. CDR3 region: CASSTSGTGILNEQFF. The CDR3 DNA reads as TGTGCCAGCAGCACATCCGGGACAGGGATTCTCAATGAGCAGTTCTTC. The rearrangement links TRBV7-2 to TRBJ2-1; 9 positions match TRBD1. With 5 bases clipped from V and 6 bases from J, the junction kept 11 bases outside the gene matches. The germline V gene encodes CDR1 SGHTA and CDR2 FQGNSA. The CDR3 sequence is 16 residues long.

This chain uses TRBV29-1 with TRBJ1-2; D gene uncertain. The V gene lost 0 bases and the J gene lost 9 bases, with 14 bases spanning the gap. CDR1 SQVTM and CDR2 ANQGSEA come from the germline V gene. The CDR3 is made up of 13 amino acids. CDR3 amino acids: CSVEDPTTLSYTF. The CDR3 nucleotides are TGCAGCGTTGAAGATCCGACGACACTCAGCTACACCTTC.

V usage is TRBV19 and J usage is TRBJ2-5, with TRBD1 matching 10 bases. Trimming took 5 bases from V and 4 from J; bases not matched to a gene: 1. The length of the CDR3 is 13 residues. Germline-derived CDR1 and CDR2 are LNHDA and SQIVND (reference sequence). Here the CDR3 reads CASSDRGRETQYF. CDR3 sequence (DNA): TGTGCCAGTAGTGACAGGGGGCGAGAGACCCAGTACTTC.

This chain links TRBV10-3 with TRBJ2-3; 7 nucleotides align to TRBD1. Looked up from germline, CDR1 is ENHRY and CDR2 is SYGVKD. The CDR3 runs to 13 residues. The junction had 7 bases not matched to a gene; V was cut back by 8 bases and J by 5 bases. This chain's CDR3 is CAIGEGGGDTQYF. The CDR3 DNA reads TGTGCCATCGGAGAAGGGGGCGGAGATACGCAGTATTTT.